This TCR beta chain was profiled in a study of technical replicates of blood from several donors. Sequenced by immunoSEQ multiplex PCR; TCRdb stores in-frame clones only, minus some. The table lists around 17,000 clones, over 75% of them singletons, with about 9.4% in the top ten. The CDR3 is made up of 15 amino acids. Between the trimmed V and J ends, which lost 3 bases and 2 bases, there was a span of 13 bases. Per germline, CDR1 SNHLY and CDR2 FYNNEI. The J gene is TRBJ1-1, the V gene TRBV2; the D is unclear. This receptor was obtained from a human donor in good health. Some clones in this sample may be carry-over from other donors' samples. Sample: PBMCs. CDR3 nucleotides: TGTGCCAGCAGTGAGTTGGGTGAGGGTAACACTGAAGCTTTCTTT. This translates into CASSELGEGNTEAFF.